The 19 T cell receptor beta chains presented below share a single source sample, sequenced in a study of T-cell memory formation after mild COVID-19. TCRdb re-analysed the 5' RACE reads in MiXCR, keeping a single row per CDR3 protein. The data show 450,000 to 650,000 distinct CDR3 sequences, roughly 18% seen once. The sequencing input was PBMCs or a T cell subset sorted from them (not recorded which). All receptors come from an adult woman who had mild COVID-19 (a few samples of this study predate the infection). Cell type and time point are not known.

The chain uses TRBV20-1 and TRBJ2-2; tentatively, D is TRBD1 (6 bases). V gave up 5 bases and J gave up 2 bases, with 15 bases separating them. This CDR3 has 15 residues. Germline V CDR1 and CDR2: DFQATT, SNEGSKA (reference sequence). The CDR3 spells CSAPDSSLNTGELFF. The CDR3 bases are TGCAGTGCTCCGGACAGTTCTCTAAACACCGGGGAGCTGTTTTTT.

The V gene is TRBV4-2, the J gene TRBJ2-3; 10 bases agree with TRBD2. The V gene end was trimmed by 0 bases and the J gene end by 4 bases; junction bases not matched to a gene: 16. This CDR3 region has 20 residues. CDR1 is LGHNA, CDR2 YNFKEQ, per germline. This CDR3 reads CASSQDQSSGRGGRSDTQYF. For the CDR3, the DNA is TGTGCCAGCAGCCAAGATCAATCTAGCGGGAGAGGGGGTCGATCAGATACGCAGTATTTT.

This clonotype has more than one count but fewer than ten. The chain is built from TRBV19 and TRBJ2-7; 10 positions match TRBD1. Losses at the gene ends were 8 bases for V and 1 base for J; bases not matched to a gene: 5. Per the germline V gene, CDR1 is LNHDA and CDR2 is SQIVND (reference sequence). There are 14 residues in the CDR3. The DNA of the CDR3 is TGTGCCAGTGCCGACAGGGGGCTTTCCTACGAGCAGTACTTC. It encodes CASADRGLSYEQYF.

The genes are TRBV20-1 and TRBJ2-3; 8 bases are a match to TRBD2. V gave up 5 bases and J gave up 0 bases; unmatched junction bases: 10. The germline CDR1 and CDR2 sequences are DFQATT and SNEGSKA (reference sequence). The CDR3 has 16 amino acids. The CDR3 sequence is CSARASGQLSTDTQYF. CDR3 in DNA: TGCAGTGCTCGAGCTAGCGGGCAACTGAGCACAGATACGCAGTATTTT.

This clonotype came up a few times. The V call is TRBV11-1, the J call TRBJ2-3, with TRBD1 identical over 9 bases. Looked up from germline, CDR1 is SGHAT and CDR2 is FQDESV (reference sequence). The ends lost 2 bases at V and 4 bases at J; junction bases unmatched: 1. The CDR3 has 14 amino acids. The CDR3 coding sequence is TGTGCCAGCAGCTTAAGGACAGGGGCAGATACGCAGTATTTT. It translates to CASSLRTGADTQYF.

In its sample, this clonotype was seen a few times. The V gene is TRBV5-1, the J gene TRBJ2-7; 8 nucleotides align to TRBD2. Looked up from germline, CDR1 is SGHRS and CDR2 is YFSETQ. This CDR3 spans 15 amino acids. The V and J ends lost 3 bases and 5 bases, in that order; junction bases with no gene match: 10. The CDR3 reads CASSWSGGRSDEQYF. The CDR3 coding sequence is TGCGCCAGCAGCTGGAGCGGGGGCAGGTCAGACGAGCAGTACTTC. The variable domain in full, with the rest retrieved from reference TRBV5-1 and TRBJ2-7, is KAGVTQTPRYLIKTRGQQVTLSCSPISGHRSVSWYQQTPGQGLQFLFEYFSETQRNKGNFPGRFSGRQFSNSRSEMNVSTLELGDSALYLCASSWSGGRSDEQYFGPGTRLTVT.

The chain carries TRBV10-3 and TRBJ1-1, with D unclear. The CDR3 loop spans 11 amino acids. V was cut by 0 bases and J by 5 bases, with 1 base left in between. CDR1 and CDR2 from the germline V gene are ENHRY and SYGVKD. The CDR3 DNA reads as TGTGCCATCAGTGAGTCGACTGAAGCTTTCTTT. This sequence encodes CAISESTEAFF.

A remark on this clonotype: This may stem from a read error, because a much larger clone lies one nucleotide away. This sequence joins TRBV27 and TRBJ1-1; 7 positions agree with TRBD1. CDR1 is MNHEY and CDR2 is SMNVEV in the germline V gene (reference sequence). The J segment lost 0 bases and the V segment lost 6 bases, leaving 4 bases of the junction unmatched. The CDR3 totals 14 residues. CDR3 nucleotide sequence: TGTGCCAGCAGGTTGACAGGGATGAACACTGAAGCTTTCTTT. Its translation is CASRLTGMNTEAFF.

In this sample, this clonotype turned up a few times. The CDR3 sequence is CASSTLIVGASGSLAYEQYF. The CDR3, as DNA: TGTGCCAGCAGTACCCTGATCGTGGGGGCTAGCGGGTCCCTTGCCTACGAGCAGTACTTC. The chain joins TRBV12-3 or TRBV12-4 to TRBJ2-7, with 8 bases that match TRBD2. V was clipped by 5 bases and J by 2 bases; unmatched bases: 23. CDR3 length: 20 residues.

CDR3 residues: CASSTRTDRIETQYF. In nucleotides, the CDR3 is TGTGCCAGCAGCACCCGGACAGACCGGATAGAGACCCAGTACTTC. This chain links TRBV7-9 with TRBJ2-5, with a tentative D call TRBD1 (6 bases). This CDR3 spans 15 amino acids. In germline, CDR1 is SEHNR, CDR2 FQNEAQ (reference sequence). V gave up 5 bases and J gave up 4 bases, with 17 bases separating them.

In nucleotides, the CDR3 is TGTGCCATCAGTGGGGGTGGGGTCTACGAGCAGTACTTC. Residues: CAISGGGVYEQYF. This sequence joins TRBV10-3 and TRBJ2-7, with D unclear. Germline CDR1 and CDR2: ENHRY and SYGVKD. The V gene lost 4 bases and the J gene lost 3 bases, with 10 bases spanning the gap. This CDR3 is 13 amino acids long.

J is TRBJ1-5 and V is TRBV12-3 or TRBV12-4; 11 bases line up with TRBD1. V dropped 6 bases and J dropped 0; count of bases not matched to a gene: 10. The CDR3 is 18 residues long. CDR3: CASSAPGQGDHSNQPQHF. CDR3 DNA sequence: TGTGCCAGCAGCGCCCCGGGACAGGGGGACCATAGCAATCAGCCCCAGCATTTT.

The rearrangement uses TRBV28 and TRBJ1-4; 11 nucleotides match TRBD1. Germline CDR1 MDHEN, CDR2 SYDVKM. The junction had 4 bases not matched to a gene; V was cut back by 0 bases and J by 4 bases. The CDR3 spans 17 residues. CDR3 nucleotides: TGTGCCAGCAGTTTATGGGGGACAGGGGGTTTTAATGAAAAACTGTTTTTT. This translates into CASSLWGTGGFNEKLFF.

J is TRBJ2-5 and V is TRBV12-3 or TRBV12-4; TRBD1 agrees at 7 bases. CDR3 length equals 15 residues. With 6 bases clipped from V and 5 bases from J, the junction kept 12 bases outside the gene matches. The CDR3: CASSNGQAEGETQYF. As DNA, the CDR3 is TGTGCCAGCAGCAACGGACAGGCCGAAGGGGAGACCCAGTACTTC.

This clonotype has just a few counts. The chain uses TRBV4-1 and TRBJ2-2, with a tentative D call TRBD2 (8 bases). CDR1 and CDR2 (germline): MGHRA, YSYEKL. This CDR3 contains 17 residues. Trimming took off 3 bases at V and 4 bases at J, with 18 bases between the two ends. CDR3 in DNA: TGCGCCAGCAGCCACTTAGGACAGGCGGGGGGCACCGGGGAGCTGTTTTTT. Protein product: CASSHLGQAGGTGELFF.

Here the CDR3 reads CASPSGTSCHNEQFF. The DNA of the CDR3 is TGCGCCAGCCCCTCAGGGACTAGCTGCCACAATGAGCAGTTCTTC. The chain combines TRBV4-3 with TRBJ2-1; 9 bases align to TRBD2. Trimming cost V 8 bases and J 5 bases; bases outside gene matches: 10. This CDR3 is built from 15 residues. CDR1 is LGHNA and CDR2 is YSLEER in the germline V gene.

This chain links TRBV7-3 with TRBJ1-1; D not certain. Per the germline V gene, CDR1 is SGHTA and CDR2 is FQGTGA. V was shortened by 4 bases and J by 1 base, with 16 bases between the two germline ends. This CDR3 has 16 residues. The CDR3 loop reads CASSSGPKSWNTEAFF. Here the CDR3 DNA reads TGTGCCAGCAGCTCCGGACCTAAAAGTTGGAACACTGAAGCTTTCTTT.

The rearrangement uses TRBV5-1 and TRBJ2-7; 9 nucleotides agree with TRBD1. Trimming took 7 bases from V and 5 from J; bases not matched to a gene: 10. The CDR3 runs to 14 residues. In germline, CDR1 is SGHRS, CDR2 YFSETQ. This CDR3 reads CASSVVGTGNEQYF. The CDR3 region has the DNA TGCGCCAGCTCGGTGGTTGGGACAGGGAACGAGCAGTACTTC.

This clonotype was observed a handful of times. The chain recombines TRBV29-1 with TRBJ2-3; possible D gene TRBD2, 6 bases. V was trimmed by 3 bases and J by 2 bases, leaving 9 bases between them. Germline V gene data show CDR1 as SQVTM and CDR2 as ANQGSEA. The CDR3 has 13 amino acids. DNA of the CDR3: TGCAGCGTTGAGGGGGGAATCACAGATACGCAGTATTTT. Amino acids: CSVEGGITDTQYF.